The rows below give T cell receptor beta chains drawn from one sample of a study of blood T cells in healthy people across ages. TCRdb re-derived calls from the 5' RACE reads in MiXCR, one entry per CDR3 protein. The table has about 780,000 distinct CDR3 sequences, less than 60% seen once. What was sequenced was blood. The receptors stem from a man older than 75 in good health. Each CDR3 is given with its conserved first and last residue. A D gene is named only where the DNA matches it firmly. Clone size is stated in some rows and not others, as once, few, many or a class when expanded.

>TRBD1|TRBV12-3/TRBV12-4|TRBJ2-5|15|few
CASSPGTGMRETQYF
TGTGCCAGCAGTCCCGGGACAGGGATGCGTGAGACCCAGTACTTC
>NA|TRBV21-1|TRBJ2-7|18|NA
CASSKDSEAGSTYNEQYF
TGTGCCAGCAGCAAAGATAGTGAGGCAGGGTCAACCTACAATGAGCAGTACTTC
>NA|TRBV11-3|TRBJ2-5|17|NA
CASSLGGAGAFQETQYF
TGTGCCAGCAGCTTAGGTGGAGCTGGGGCCTTCCAAGAGACCCAGTACTTC
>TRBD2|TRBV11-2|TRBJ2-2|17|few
CASSARTSGANTGELFF
TGTGCCAGCAGCGCCCGGACTAGCGGGGCGAACACCGGGGAGCTGTTTTTT
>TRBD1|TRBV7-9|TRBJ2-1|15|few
CASSKWDRNYNEQFF
TGTGCCAGCAGCAAGTGGGACAGGAACTACAATGAGCAGTTCTTC
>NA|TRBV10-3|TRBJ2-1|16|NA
CAISEQRKGGYNEQFF
TGTGCCATCAGTGAACAGCGAAAGGGAGGCTACAATGAGCAGTTCTTC
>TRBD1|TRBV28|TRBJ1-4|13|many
CASTRQGHEKLFF
TGTGCCAGCACTCGACAGGGGCATGAAAAACTGTTTTTT
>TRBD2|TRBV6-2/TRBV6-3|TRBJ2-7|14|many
CASSRAGGSYEQYF
TGTGCCAGCAGCAGAGCGGGAGGATCCTACGAGCAGTACTTC
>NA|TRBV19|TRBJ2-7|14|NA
CASSQLDSYNEQYF
TGTGCCAGTAGCCAACTTGACTCCTACAATGAGCAGTACTTC
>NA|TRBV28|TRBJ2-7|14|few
CASSSNGAHHEQYF
TGTGCCAGCAGTTCGAACGGGGCTCACCACGAGCAGTACTTC
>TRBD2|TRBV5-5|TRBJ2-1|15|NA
CASSLGGSGDNEQFF
TGTGCCAGCAGCTTAGGCGGGAGTGGAGACAATGAGCAGTTCTTC
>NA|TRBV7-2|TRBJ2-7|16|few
CASSRSPTGVSYEQYF
TGTGCCAGCAGCCGAAGTCCGACAGGCGTTTCCTACGAGCAGTACTTC
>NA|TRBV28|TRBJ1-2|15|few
CASSPPTGRYYGYTF
TGTGCCAGCAGTCCTCCGACAGGAAGATACTATGGCTACACCTTC
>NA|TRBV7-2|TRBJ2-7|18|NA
CASSLEASCSGASYEQYF
TGTGCCAGCAGCTTAGAGGCGTCATGCAGTGGGGCCTCCTACGAGCAGTACTTC
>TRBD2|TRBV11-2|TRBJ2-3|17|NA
CASSLLSDGRTTDTQYF
TGTGCCAGCAGCTTACTTTCTGACGGGAGGACCACAGATACGCAGTATTTT
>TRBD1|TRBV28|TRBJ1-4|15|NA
CASTLQGASNEKLFF
TGTGCCAGTACACTACAGGGGGCATCTAATGAAAAACTGTTTTTT
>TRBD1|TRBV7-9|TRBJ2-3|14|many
CASSFTGQGYTQYF
TGTGCCAGCAGCTTTACGGGACAGGGGTATACGCAGTATTTT
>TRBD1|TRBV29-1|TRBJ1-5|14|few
CSVQGDTSNQPQHF
TGCAGCGTCCAGGGGGACACTAGCAATCAGCCCCAGCATTTT
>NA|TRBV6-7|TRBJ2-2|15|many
CASSFATGNTGELFF
TGTGCCAGCAGTTTCGCGACTGGGAACACCGGGGAGCTGTTTTTT
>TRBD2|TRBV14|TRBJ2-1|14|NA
CASSLAGVRNEQFF
TGTGCCAGCAGCCTAGCGGGAGTACGTAATGAGCAGTTCTTC
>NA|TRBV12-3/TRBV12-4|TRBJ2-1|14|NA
CASRPPDANNEQFF
TGTGCCAGCAGACCCCCGGACGCGAACAATGAGCAGTTCTTC
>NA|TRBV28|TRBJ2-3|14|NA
CASERGISTDTQYF
TGTGCCAGCGAACGGGGAATTAGCACAGATACGCAGTATTTT
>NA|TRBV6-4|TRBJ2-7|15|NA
CASSDSAGSYNEQYF
TGTGCCAGCAGTGACTCGGCAGGCTCCTACAATGAGCAGTACTTC
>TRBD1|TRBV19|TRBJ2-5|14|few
CASSPGQGVVPQYF
TGTGCCAGTAGTCCCGGACAGGGGGTGGTGCCCCAGTACTTC
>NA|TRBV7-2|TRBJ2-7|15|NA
CASSPPGRPSYEQYF
TGTGCCAGCAGCCCTCCGGGACGGCCCTCCTACGAGCAGTACTTC
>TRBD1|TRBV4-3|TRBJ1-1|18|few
CASSQVDHAGGQNTEAFF
TGCGCCAGCAGCCAAGTCGACCACGCAGGGGGACAGAACACTGAAGCTTTCTTT
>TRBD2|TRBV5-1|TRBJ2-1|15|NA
CASSWRTSGDDEQFF
TGCGCCAGCAGCTGGAGGACTAGCGGGGATGATGAGCAGTTCTTC
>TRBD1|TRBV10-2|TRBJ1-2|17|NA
CASSETAQGGANYGYTF
TGCGCCAGCAGTGAGACCGCCCAGGGGGGGGCTAACTATGGCTACACCTTC
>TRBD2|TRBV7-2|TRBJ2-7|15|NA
CASSPASGSTHEQYF
TGTGCCAGCAGCCCAGCTAGCGGGAGTACCCACGAGCAGTACTTC
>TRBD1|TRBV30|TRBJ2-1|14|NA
CAWSVEQGANEQFF
TGTGCCTGGAGTGTAGAACAGGGGGCGAATGAGCAGTTCTTC
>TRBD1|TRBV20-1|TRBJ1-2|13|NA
CSAYRTGSYGYTF
TGCAGTGCTTATAGGACAGGATCCTATGGCTACACCTTC
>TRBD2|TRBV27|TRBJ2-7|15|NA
CASTRTSGTEEEQYF
TGTGCCAGCACCCGGACTAGCGGAACTGAAGAGGAGCAGTACTTC
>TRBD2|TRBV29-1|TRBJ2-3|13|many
CSVIAGGTDTQYF
TGCAGCGTGATAGCGGGAGGAACAGATACGCAGTATTTT
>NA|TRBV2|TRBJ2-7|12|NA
CASRGGPNEQYF
TGTGCCAGCAGGGGGGGGCCAAACGAGCAGTACTTC
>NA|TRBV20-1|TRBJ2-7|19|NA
CSARDGQPGTLSVGYEQYF
TGCAGTGCTAGAGACGGACAACCCGGGACACTCTCCGTGGGGTACGAGCAGTACTTC
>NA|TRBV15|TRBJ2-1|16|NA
CATSRDLATRGNEQFF
TGTGCCACCAGCAGAGATTTAGCGACCCGCGGGAATGAGCAGTTCTTC
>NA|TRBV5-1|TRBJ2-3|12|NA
CASRGGGDTQYF
TGCGCCAGCAGAGGTGGGGGAGATACGCAGTATTTT
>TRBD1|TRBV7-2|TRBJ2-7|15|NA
CASSLGTGLAYEQYF
TGTGCCAGCAGCTTAGGGACAGGGTTAGCCTACGAGCAGTACTTC
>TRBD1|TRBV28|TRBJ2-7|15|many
CASSLTGTGSYEQYF
TGTGCCAGCAGCTTGACCGGGACAGGGTCCTACGAGCAGTACTTC
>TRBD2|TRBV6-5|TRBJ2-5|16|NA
CASSYSTASGSGRQYF
TGTGCCAGCAGTTACTCTACGGCTAGCGGGAGCGGACGGCAGTACTTC